The source of this TCR beta chain is a study of T cell changes during pregnancy in multiple sclerosis. Sequenced by immunoSEQ multiplex PCR; TCRdb stores in-frame clones only, minus some. The data show roughly 62,000 clones, about 89% seen once. Germline V gives CDR1 GTSNPN, CDR2 SVGIG (reference sequence). V lost 0 bases, J lost 4 bases, and 11 bases lay in between. The CDR3 sequence is 14 residues long. This sample comprised peripheral blood, obtained in the first trimester of pregnancy. The source of this sequence is a female donor with multiple sclerosis, enrolled in a pregnancy study. The J gene is TRBJ2-3, the V gene TRBV30; D is ambiguous. Here the CDR3 reads CAWSVSFFPDTQYF. The CDR3 DNA follows: TGTGCCTGGAGTGTATCGTTTTTCCCAGATACGCAGTATTTT.